Listed below are T cell receptor beta chains from one sample, sequenced in a study of blood T cell repertoires in COVID-19. Assay used: immunoSEQ multiplex PCR; TCRdb lists only in-frame clones, some missing. This sample has hundreds of thousands of clones, with around 85% found just once. What was sequenced was peripheral blood. The receptors shown here come from a man older than 75 with acute or convalescent COVID-19. CDR3s include the opening cysteine and the closing phenylalanine or tryptophan. The D gene is left open where the match is weak. Part of the rows lack a size; the others show once, few, many or a class for expanded clones.

V	J	size	D	CDR3	DNA
TRBV4-2	TRBJ1-1	-	TRBD1	CASSQPNSGQQREAFF	TGTGCCAGCAGCCAACCGAACTCGGGACAGCAGAGAGAAGCTTTCTTT
TRBV28	TRBJ1-1	-	TRBD1	CASSSIGTANLEAFF	TGTGCCAGCAGTTCAATCGGGACAGCCAACCTAGAAGCTTTCTTT
TRBV28	TRBJ2-6	-	TRBD2	CASRISGGASLGANVLTF	TGTGCCAGCAGGATTAGCGGGGGGGCCTCTCTGGGGGCCAACGTCCTGACTTTC
TRBV6-5	TRBJ1-6	-	TRBD1	CASNRDRAGSPLHF	TGTGCCAGCAACCGGGACAGGGCCGGGTCACCCCTCCACTTT
TRBV2	TRBJ2-5	-	TRBD1	CASQQGVQETQYF	TGTGCCAGCCAACAGGGGGTCCAAGAGACCCAGTACTTC
TRBV19	TRBJ2-1	-	TRBD2	CASSMSRSGRATYNEQFF	TGTGCCAGTAGTATGTCGCGTAGCGGGAGGGCTACCTACAATGAGCAGTTCTTC
TRBV19	TRBJ1-1	once	-	CASTIGVVNTEAFF	TGTGCCAGTACCATAGGAGTAGTGAACACTGAAGCTTTCTTT
TRBV10-3	TRBJ1-1	-	TRBD1	CAMDRGRNTEAFF	TGTGCCATGGACAGGGGGCGAAACACTGAAGCTTTCTTT
TRBV5-1	TRBJ2-7	-	TRBD1	CASSYPPDRAYEQYF	TGCGCCAGCAGCTACCCTCCCGACAGGGCCTACGAGCAGTACTTC
TRBV7-9	TRBJ1-2	-	-	CASSLPPGQTNYGYTF	TGTGCCAGCAGCCTCCCCCCAGGACAGACTAACTATGGCTACACCTTC
TRBV9	TRBJ1-6	once	-	CASSVGEGGSPLHF	TGTGCCAGCAGCGTAGGGGAAGGGGGTTCACCCCTCCACTTT
TRBV30	TRBJ2-1	-	-	CAWRSLRLAGEQFF	TGTGCCTGGCGATCTCTTCGGCTAGCAGGTGAGCAGTTCTTC
TRBV5-1	TRBJ2-1	-	-	CASSYPGNNEQFF	TGCGCCAGCAGCTATCCAGGAAACAATGAGCAGTTCTTC
TRBV5-4	TRBJ1-1	once	-	CASSQETTGNTEAFF	TGTGCCAGCAGCCAAGAAACGACAGGGAACACTGAAGCTTTCTTT
TRBV6-5	TRBJ2-7	-	TRBD1	CASKFRRDRGAEQYF	TGTGCCAGCAAATTTCGCCGGGACAGGGGGGCCGAGCAGTACTTC
TRBV19	TRBJ1-2	-	-	CASRPQGPAPLNYGYTF	TGTGCCAGTAGGCCCCAGGGTCCTGCGCCCCTCAACTATGGCTACACCTTC
TRBV6-5	TRBJ1-2	-	-	CASSYGGGGYTF	TGTGCCAGCAGTTACGGTGGGGGCGGCTACACCTTC
TRBV2	TRBJ1-2	-	-	CASSPQGKGYTF	TGTGCCAGCAGTCCCCAGGGGAAGGGCTACACCTTC
TRBV10-3	TRBJ1-5	-	-	CAISPETGNQPQHF	TGTGCCATCAGTCCCGAGACTGGGAATCAGCCCCAGCATTTT
TRBV19	TRBJ1-1	-	-	CASSRMWGGQNTEAFF	TGTGCCAGTAGTCGCATGTGGGGGGGGCAGAACACTGAAGCTTTCTTT
TRBV28	TRBJ2-7	-	TRBD2	CASSRYGGWEQYF	TGTGCCAGCAGCCGCTACGGGGGGTGGGAGCAGTACTTC
TRBV5-6	TRBJ2-7	-	TRBD2	CASSLGWLAGGPYYEQYF	TGTGCCAGCAGCTTGGGTTGGCTAGCGGGAGGGCCCTACTACGAGCAGTACTTC
TRBV2	TRBJ1-6	once	TRBD1	CASSRQGRGSPLHF	TGTGCCAGCAGTAGACAGGGAAGGGGTTCACCCCTCCACTTT
TRBV9	TRBJ1-4	-	TRBD1	CASSVGQGGEKLFF	TGTGCCAGCAGCGTGGGACAGGGTGGGGAAAAACTGTTTTTT